The source of this TCR beta chain is a study of T cells in Graves' hyperthyroidism and ophthalmopathy. Study conclusions and caveats: Ophthalmopathy, which appeared later, was predicted by the model a median about 6 months before onset.

This clonotype came up many times. The antigen is not known. Amplification of TCR beta CDR3 regions was performed using RNA transcripts as template. HTBI primers were the set used in a first-round RT-PCR of the TCR CDR3. TCRdb analysed the multiplex PCR reads with MiXCR anew, one entry per CDR3 protein. The sample has hundreds of thousands of distinct CDR3 sequences, roughly a third seen once; the top ten hold roughly 31%. Trimming stripped 4 bases from V and 6 bases from J, with 19 bases between. Germline CDR1 is SGDLS and CDR2 is YYNGEE. The CDR3 length is 15 residues. The source of this sequence is a woman between 40 and 50 years old with Graves' hyperthyroidism. Sequencing input: blood. The gene calls are TRBV9 and TRBJ1-2, with D maybe TRBD1 (6 bases). This CDR3 is CASSPGGQVLDGYTF. CDR3 sequence (DNA): TGTGCCAGCAGCCCTGGGGGGCAGGTCCTCGATGGCTACACCTTC.